This TCR beta chain was documented in a study of cytomegalovirus exposure and HLA in healthy donors (dated by TCRdb to the late 2010s). Regarding the study in general: According to an earlier analysis of 587 of the donors, about 179 million T cells yielded over 100 million unique TCR beta sequences and 276 Gb of sequence data. Roughly 320 gigabases of sequencing data and about 92 million unique TCR sequences made up an early release that covered some 640 HLA-typed donors. The genetic ancestry cluster associated with self-reported Caucasian donors included 65% to 90% of the approximately 410 genotyped donors. The study aimed to test whether cataloging public T cell receptors could reveal signatures of past pathogen exposure. The study used immunosequencing to profile the T cell repertoires of hundreds of subjects and linked those repertoires to cytomegalovirus serostatus. In addition to the first cohort of approximately 670 subjects, a separate validation cohort of 130 or so different subjects was used. To predict cytomegalovirus infection status, the study combined high-throughput TCR immunosequencing, statistical association of individual TCRs with disease status, and machine learning. A later analysis re-analyzed previously published TCR beta repertoires from approximately 700 donors and added high-resolution HLA genotyping to study TCR occurrence patterns. Rather than using new phenotypic data, the later analysis identified candidate immune exposures from TCR beta sequences and from how often those sequences occurred across donors. In an earlier analysis of about 590 of the donors, high-throughput TCR beta sequencing was used to judge whether each TCR beta V gene segment behaved as functional or pseudogenic. Donor age, sex, ethnicity and CMV serostatus were compiled alongside the repertoire data. A later genetic analysis used genome-wide SNP genotypes for 398 of the 666 donors, treating that subset as a discovery cohort. Every discovery cohort repertoire had been produced on one sequencing platform. Class I and class II HLA loci were covered by the typing at four-digit resolution. Typing coverage varied by locus: roughly 620-630 donors for A, B, C, DRB1 and DQB1; some 520 for DQA1; about 590 for DPA1; about 450 for DPB1. Because of strong linkage in the cohort, roughly five DR-DQ haplotypes were treated as single units for association and clustering. On average, 235,054 unique TCR beta nucleotide sequences were sequenced per donor among 398 genotyped donors of the cohort, with about 19% of those sequences being non-productive.

Library creation used the immunoSEQ multiplex PCR assay. For the multiplex PCR, a mixture combining 60 forward primers for TCR Vbeta segments and 13 reverse primers for TCR Jbeta segments was used. A multiplex PCR assay on genomic DNA amplified the CDR3 region of rearranged TCR beta genes. The Illumina HiSeq System was used to sequence the amplified TCR beta libraries as 87-base-pair reads. In the authors' own workflow: In a later analysis, approximately 74 million unique TCR beta chains were counted across the 500 to 850 repertoires, and approximately 9.9 million of these chains were shared by at least two donors. A nearest-neighbor algorithm error-corrected the raw reads and collapsed the reads into unique sequences, merging closely related sequences to remove PCR and sequencing errors. To assign V, D and J gene segments, CDR3 sequences were aligned to IMGT reference sequences. For a sequence to be retained, a match of at least six nucleotides was required to both a V gene segment and a J gene segment. A rearrangement was called productive if the CDR3 had no stop codons and remained in frame with V and J, and every other rearrangement was called non-productive. CDR3 was defined according to IMGT convention as the region running from the second conserved V-encoded cysteine to the conserved J-encoded phenylalanine. Sequences without an unambiguous match to a single V gene segment were excluded from the earlier analysis of about 630 of the donors. In an earlier analysis of roughly 600 of the donors, a V segment was called functional when productive rearrangements were above 56.7%, and segregating when the standard deviation between donors exceeded 5%. A statistical classification framework was built for diagnosing cytomegalovirus status from the catalog of TCR beta chain sequences. V and J gene assignment, in a later analysis, came from comparing TCR nucleotide sequences with IMGT/GENE-DB human TR gene sequences. The TCRdist pipeline was used in a later analysis to assign CDR3 sequences and most-parsimonious VDJ recombination scenarios. In a later analysis, every TCR beta chain was defined by the combination of its CDR3 amino acid sequence and its V-gene family, and reads without a unique V-gene family were dropped. As a way to deal with suspected cross-contamination and a sequencing artifact, a later analysis dropped approximately 590 nucleotide sequences that were highly shared and had low generation probability. A later analysis calculated a clonal expansion index for each public chain from normalized within-repertoire ranks of inferred template counts. Generation probabilities in a later analysis came from a VDJ recombination model fitted to out-of-frame rearrangements, and those results were checked against IGoR. In a later analysis, hypergeometric tests were used to score TCR-TCR, TCR-HLA and TCR-CMV co-occurrence, with a repertoire-size bias correction applied to TCR pairs. A later analysis estimated false discovery rates by permuting HLA or CMV assignments 20 times. In a later analysis, co-occurring TCRs were grouped using DBSCAN, and TCRdist sequence similarity was added for clustering within HLA-allele-positive subsets. Repertoires with fewer than 30,000 or more than 120,000 public chains were left out of co-occurrence clustering, as were five repertoires with anomalous nucleotide sharing. What TCRdb holds here is the immuneACCESS table cut down to in-frame rearrangements. Part of the clones is not present; checked against another copy, under half of the missing clones reflect an unresolved V gene, and the others are unexplained. That table furnishes V, J and clone size, whereas the DNA furnished D and trimming. This sample has fewer than 200,000 clones in its table, and roughly 77% of those were observed once. The top ten constitute 4.9% of the sample.

Regarding this clone: Its target antigen remains unknown. No base quality values were provided; no much bigger clone lies one nucleotide off.

Broader findings and caveats from the paper: HLA typing was unavailable for some donors at each locus, so association tests used only the typed subset. Around 16 rarely observed V segments, including chromosome 9 orphons, were excluded from the earlier analysis of approximately 500 of the donors because counts were too low. Correlated functional status among segregating V segments might reflect linkage disequilibrium, but an unknown experimental factor could not be ruled out. A further reported finding was that TCR beta sequences accurately predicted the HLA-A and HLA-B alleles for most subjects in the first cohort. The cohort was sequenced for TCR beta chains only, and without alpha or paired-chain data the features that could be detected were limited. At a false discovery rate of 0.05, a later analysis linked 16,000 or so TCR beta sequences to specific HLA alleles. In a later analysis, most CMV-associated TCR beta chains were found to appear HLA-restricted, with HLA associations seemingly driven largely by CMV exposure. Most TCR sequences were seen in very few donors, while some public TCRs were found in many individuals. When HLA alleles, especially DR and DQ, strongly co-occurred, TCR associations were difficult to assign to individual alleles. In vitro tests confirmed that a few of the cytomegalovirus-associated TCR beta chains recognize cytomegalovirus antigens. A cluster of highly shared sequence variants was judged likely to be a technical artifact of the sequencing pipeline. Cytomegalovirus status was reported to be diagnosed by the classifier with high specificity and sensitivity in both the original and validation cohorts. In a later analysis, several top co-occurrence clusters were reported to appear linked to parvovirus B19, influenza, CMV and Epstein-Barr virus. A later analysis found that TCR association rates varied across HLA loci, with DRB1 alleles showing the most associated TCRs and HLA-C alleles the fewest. Compared with the roughly 670-donor mean, donors in an Asian-associated ancestry cluster had fewer N-insertions in productive TCRs, according to a later genetic analysis. The authors suggested that the approach could potentially be extended to other disease states and immunological phenotypes. In a later analysis, HLA-associated TCR beta chains showed more clonal expansion and lower generation probabilities than non-associated chains that were equally common. An earlier analysis of 587 of the donors showed that most TCR beta V segments appeared in productive rearrangements either about 87% or about 30% of the time, which broadly matched IMGT annotations. A later genetic analysis associated a missense DCLRE1C variant with V-gene and J-gene trimming of TCR beta chains, and an independent cohort replicated the association. Presence/absence analyses assumed roughly uniform sequencing depth across donors, an assumption that may not hold. In the study, approximately 160 TCR beta chains were listed as associated with cytomegalovirus. Immune exposure information for the cohort was limited to CMV serostatus.

In total, 500 to 700 healthy bone marrow donors made up the cohort. At the time of sampling, all cohort members were nominally healthy, though unrecorded immune exposures were likely present. The donor tested CMV seronegative and was one of the 352 seronegative cohort members. A peripheral blood sample was collected from each donor, and TCR beta sequencing was performed on peripheral blood mononuclear cells. Genomic DNA was extracted from the blood cell samples with the Qiagen DNeasy Blood Extraction Kit. The source material was PBMCs. This clonotype was obtained from a male donor in good health and CMV-seronegative.

In nucleotide form, the sequence is TGCGCCAGCAGCCAAGCTAGGGGTAGCTATGGCTACACCTTC. Its translation reads: CASSQARGSYGYTF. The chain is encoded by TRBV4-1 joined to TRBJ1-2; tentative D gene TRBD1, with 5 bases matching. The CDR3 has 14 amino acids, counting the end cysteine and phenylalanine. Here the CDR3 DNA is all that survives: 42 bases in frame from base 1. At the junction V is shortened by 1 base and J by 4 bases, with 10 bases in between. Looking up the germline V gene yields CDR1 MGHRA and CDR2 YSYEKL.